The present TCR beta chain was sequenced within a study of T cell responses to AZD1222 COVID-19 vaccine. Study-wide findings and caveats: Most donors were white British, females outnumbered males, and clonal diversity was possibly underestimated. Regions left unmutated in variants are reportedly the target of nearly half of spike-specific TCRs. An increase in Spike-specific TCR breadth and depth was observed after two AZD1222 doses.

The trim removed 6 bases at V and 3 bases at J, leaving 6 bases unmatched. The CDR3 length is 16 residues. Germline V gene lookup returns CDR1 MNHNY and CDR2 SVGAGI (reference sequence). Sequencing used immunoSEQ multiplex PCR; TCRdb keeps in-frame clones, though not all of them. The sample consists of fewer than 120,000 clones, roughly 90% of them appearing once. Points on this clone: The target antigen is unknown.

The chain uses TRBV6-6 and TRBJ2-6; 9 bases fit TRBD1. The specimen comprised peripheral blood, sampled 28 days after the second AZD1222 dose. The sequence was obtained from an adult who received the AZD1222 COVID-19 vaccine. As DNA, the CDR3 is TGTGCCAGCAGCTTACAGGGGGCAAATGGGGCCAACGTCCTGACTTTC. Protein product: CASSLQGANGANVLTF.